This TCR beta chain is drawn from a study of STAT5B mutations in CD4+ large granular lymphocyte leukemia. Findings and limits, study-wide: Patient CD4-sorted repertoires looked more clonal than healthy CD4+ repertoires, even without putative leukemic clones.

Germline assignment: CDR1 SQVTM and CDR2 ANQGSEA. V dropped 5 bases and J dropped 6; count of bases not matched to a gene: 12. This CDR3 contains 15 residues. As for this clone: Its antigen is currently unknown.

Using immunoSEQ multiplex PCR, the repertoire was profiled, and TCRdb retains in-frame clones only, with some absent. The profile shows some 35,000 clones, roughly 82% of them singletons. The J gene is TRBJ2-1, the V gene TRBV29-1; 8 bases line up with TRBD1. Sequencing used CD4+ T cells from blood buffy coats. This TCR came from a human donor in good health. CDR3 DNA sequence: TGCAGCGTTTGGTCCAGGGGGCCTACGGGCAATGAGCAGTTCTTC. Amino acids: CSVWSRGPTGNEQFF.